This T cell receptor beta chain stems from a study of T cells in Graves' hyperthyroidism and ophthalmopathy. Study-wide results and limits: Ophthalmopathy, as predicted by the model, came a median roughly 6.5 months after the prediction. Clonotypes that were expanded in thyroid above 0.001 mostly appeared in blood too.

In its sample, this clonotype was seen many times. Its matching antigen is unknown. RNA transcripts were the template for amplifying TCR beta CDR3 regions. An initial round of RT-PCR targeting the TCR CDR3 relied on the HTBI primer set. TCRdb passed the multiplex PCR reads through MiXCR, listing each CDR3 protein once. The table records 200,000 to 250,000 distinct CDR3 sequences, about 25% of them present only once. The germline CDR1 and CDR2 sequences are MGHRA and YSYEKL. Trimming cost V 1 base and J 5 bases, with 9 bases left between them. This CDR3 spans 13 amino acids. The chain carries TRBV4-1 and TRBJ2-7; no clear D gene. Sequencing input: blood. The source is a woman in her forties with Graves' ophthalmopathy. The chain's CDR3 is CASSQGLGNEQYF. The CDR3 nucleotides read TGCGCCAGCAGCCAAGGTCTAGGCAACGAGCAGTACTTC.